This T cell receptor (beta chain) comes out of a study of breast tumors, draining lymph nodes, adjacent tissues. TCRdb recomputed calls from the multiplex PCR reads with MiXCR, one row per CDR3 protein. The table shows about 13,000 distinct CDR3 sequences, with roughly 57% occurring only once. Comments on this clonotype: As yet, its antigen is unknown.

CDR3 length: 13 residues. CDR1 is SNHLY and CDR2 is FYNNEI in the germline V gene. Trimming took off 7 bases at V and 13 bases at J, with 17 bases between the two ends. General observations from the study: Luminal-like breast cancer showed significantly greater tumor-nontumor repertoire similarity than basal-like breast cancer did.

This TCR was sampled from a female donor with breast cancer. Some clones in this sample may be carry-over from other donors' samples. The sequenced sample consisted of tumor-adjacent breast tissue. The gene calls are TRBV2 and TRBJ1-6, with D tentatively TRBD1 (5 bases). The CDR3 loop reads CASKSGEAGPLHF. CDR3 in DNA: TGTGCCAGCAAATCGGGAGAGGCAGGGCCCCTCCACTTT.